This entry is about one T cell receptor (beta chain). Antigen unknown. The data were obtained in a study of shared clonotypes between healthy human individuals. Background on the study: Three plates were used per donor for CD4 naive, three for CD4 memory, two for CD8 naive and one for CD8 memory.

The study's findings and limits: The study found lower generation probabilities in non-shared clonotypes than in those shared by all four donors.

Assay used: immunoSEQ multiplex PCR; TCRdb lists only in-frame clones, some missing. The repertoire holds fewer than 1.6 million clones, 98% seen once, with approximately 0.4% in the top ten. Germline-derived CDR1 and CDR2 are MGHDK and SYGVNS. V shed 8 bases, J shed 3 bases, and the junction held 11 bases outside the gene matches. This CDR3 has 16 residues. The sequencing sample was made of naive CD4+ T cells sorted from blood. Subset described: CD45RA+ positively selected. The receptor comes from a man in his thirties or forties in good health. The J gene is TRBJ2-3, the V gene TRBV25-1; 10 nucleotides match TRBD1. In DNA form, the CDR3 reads TGTGCCAGCGCCGGGGACAGGGGTGGAAGGACAGATACGCAGTATTTT. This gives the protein CASAGDRGGRTDTQYF. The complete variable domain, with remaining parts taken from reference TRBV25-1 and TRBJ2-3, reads EADIYQTPRYLVIGTGKKITLECSQTMGHDKMYWYQQDPGMELHLIHYSYGVNSTEKGDLSSESTVSRIRTEHFPLTLESARPSHTSQYLCASAGDRGGRTDTQYFGPGTRLTVL.